This T cell receptor (beta chain) was obtained from a study of cytomegalovirus exposure and HLA in healthy donors. A multiplex PCR was run with 60 Vbeta primers and 13 Jbeta primers. Sequencing was performed with immunoSEQ multiplex PCR; in TCRdb, only in-frame clones are kept and a portion is missing. The sample carries about 37,000 clones, 60% to 75% recorded once. This clone was counted a few times. The antigen is unknown. Broader study findings: A later analysis linked a missense variant in DCLRE1C to the trimming of TCR beta V and J genes. Common viral pathogens were later found to be apparently linked to several of the most significant clusters.

This CDR3 is built from 13 residues. Germline lookup yields CDR1 SGHVS and CDR2 FNYEAQ. The ends were cut back, 4 bases at V and 1 base at J, with 7 bases in the middle. Material: PBMCs. This clonotype was obtained from a man aged 40-49 years in good health and CMV-seronegative. This chain links TRBV7-6 with TRBJ1-1; D remains ambiguous. This chain's CDR3 is CASSYPGNTEAFF. The DNA of the CDR3 is TGTGCCAGCAGCTACCCGGGGAACACTGAAGCTTTCTTT.